This TCR beta chain appears in the sequencing data of a study of Graves' ophthalmopathy and Graves' hyperthyroidism. Study-wide findings and caveats: Ophthalmopathy could be told apart from stable hyperthyroidism by a 13-signature model (about 89% sensitivity, around 79% specificity). Blood also contained most of the expanded thyroid clonotypes above 0.001 frequency.

This clonotype was detected ten times or more. Its matching antigen is unknown. A much more abundant neighbour one base away suggests this may be a read error. The germline V gene encodes CDR1 LNHDA and CDR2 SQIVND (reference sequence). This CDR3 spans 13 amino acids. PBMCs came from approximately 9.6 ml of fresh peripheral blood. Amplification of the TCR beta CDR3 regions used RNA transcripts (as template). RT-PCR with HTBI primers came first, then second-round multiplex PCR. TCRdb redid the calling of the multiplex PCR reads with MiXCR, one entry per CDR3 protein. The sample carries more than 45,000 distinct CDR3 sequences, around 50% recorded once.

The genes are TRBV19 and TRBJ1-1, with no clear D. The sequenced sample consisted of peripheral blood. The source of this sequence is an adult man with Graves' ophthalmopathy. The DNA of the CDR3 is TGTGCCAGTAGCTTACTCTGGAACGCTGAAGCTTTCTTT. Encoded protein: CASSLLWNAEAFF.